These 28 T cell receptor beta chains were sequenced from one sample in a study of PD-1 blockade in classical Hodgkin lymphoma. Regarding time point: cycle 4 day 1 (C4D1), after less than 7 weeks of nivolumab. Each and every patient relapsed after autologous stem cell transplantation, and patients got differing brentuximab vedotin exposure. The data were produced by immunoSEQ multiplex PCR, yet TCRdb's version contains in-frame clones alone and is incomplete. The sample gives 90,000 to 110,000 clones, roughly nine tenths of which show up once; under 20% is in the top ten. Material: peripheral blood mononuclear cells (PBMCs), obtained before the fourth cycle of nivolumab. These receptors were taken from a human donor with classical Hodgkin lymphoma.

The chain couples TRBV7-6 to TRBJ2-7; 8 bases align to TRBD1. The V gene end was trimmed by 5 bases and the J gene end by 7 bases; junction bases not matched to a gene: 4. CDR1 SGHVS and CDR2 FNYEAQ come from the germline V gene. The CDR3 has 12 amino acids. CDR3 nucleotides: TGTGCCAGCAGCCCAGGGGGCTTAGAGCAGTACTTC. As protein: CASSPGGLEQYF.

The V call is TRBV29-1, the J call TRBJ2-2, with D perhaps matching TRBD1 (6 bases). The V and J ends lost 2 bases and 0 bases respectively, with 10 bases between them. The CDR3 contains 15 residues. Germline-derived CDR1 and CDR2 are SQVTM and ANQGSEA. The CDR3 loop reads CSVEKGDSNTGELFF. CDR3 in DNA: TGCAGCGTTGAAAAGGGGGATTCGAACACCGGGGAGCTGTTTTTT.

This clone was picked up a small number of times. The genes are TRBV6-1 and TRBJ1-5; possibly TRBD1 for D (5 bases). CDR1 and CDR2 from the germline V gene are MNHNS and SASEGT. The CDR3 sequence is 15 residues long. The V and J ends lost 2 bases and 0 bases respectively, with 8 bases between them. CDR3 sequence: CASSELGTSNQPQHF. In DNA form, the CDR3 reads TGTGCCAGCAGTGAACTGGGGACTAGCAATCAGCCCCAGCATTTT.

The chain links TRBV27 to TRBJ2-1; a possible D gene is TRBD2 (6 bases). This CDR3 is 15 amino acids long. From germline, CDR1 is MNHEY and CDR2 SMNVEV (reference sequence). The V and J ends lost 6 bases and 4 bases respectively, with 16 bases between them. DNA for the CDR3: TGTGCCAGCAGACTCCCTGTGGGGGGATACAATGAGCAGTTCTTC. This encodes CASRLPVGGYNEQFF.

This clone has only a few counts. This rearrangement joins TRBV30 to TRBJ1-4; D uncertain. In germline, CDR1 is GTSNPN, CDR2 SVGIG (reference sequence). The CDR3 sequence is 12 residues long. Trimming removed 2 bases at V and 8 bases at J, with 9 bases between. The chain's CDR3 is CAWSFLGEKLFF. The CDR3 DNA follows: TGTGCCTGGAGTTTCCTTGGGGAAAAACTGTTTTTT.

CDR3 loop: CASSPNLELTEQYF. Here the CDR3 DNA reads TGTGCCAGCAGCCCAAACCTAGAACTCACCGAGCAGTACTTC. The V call is TRBV7-9, the J call TRBJ2-7; D ambiguous. The CDR3 has 14 residues. Trimming stripped 5 bases from V and 6 bases from J, with 17 bases between. From germline, CDR1 is SEHNR and CDR2 FQNEAQ (reference sequence).

The chain carries TRBV5-1 and TRBJ2-3; D is unclear. Germline CDR1 reads SGHRS; CDR2 reads YFSETQ. V was shortened by 2 bases and J by 3 bases, with 10 bases between the two germline ends. CDR3 length equals 14 residues. DNA for the CDR3: TGCGCCAGCAGCTTAGAGGTGGTGACAGATACGCAGTATTTT. It encodes CASSLEVVTDTQYF.

The chain employs TRBV6-6 and TRBJ1-1; D is unresolved. V lost 2 bases and J lost 5, with 9 bases in between. The CDR3 has 13 amino acids. Per the germline V gene, CDR1 is MNHNY and CDR2 is SVGAGI (reference sequence). As DNA, the CDR3 is TGTGCCAGCAGTTACGTTCGAGAAACTGAAGCTTTCTTT. This sequence encodes CASSYVRETEAFF.

V gene TRBV7-9 combines with J gene TRBJ2-1, with TRBD1 identical over 11 bases. There are 15 residues in the CDR3. The V gene's germline CDR1 is SEHNR and CDR2 FQNEAQ (reference sequence). J lost 7 bases, V lost 3 bases, and 5 bases had no gene match. In nucleotides, the CDR3 is TGTGCCAGCAGCTTTCGGACAGGGGGCGTTAATGAGCAGTTCTTC. It codes for CASSFRTGGVNEQFF.

The chain couples TRBV6-1 to TRBJ2-5, with D unresolved. This CDR3 has 14 residues. The V and J ends lost 5 bases and 5 bases respectively, with 15 bases between them. Germline CDR1 and CDR2: MNHNS and SASEGT. CDR3 in DNA: TGTGCCAGCAGTTTAAGTTTGGAACTGGAGACCCAGTACTTC. Translated, it gives CASSLSLELETQYF.

The chain employs TRBV7-9 and TRBJ2-1; possibly TRBD1 or TRBD2 for D (5 bases each). This CDR3 is built from 14 residues. The V gene's germline CDR1 is SEHNR and CDR2 FQNEAQ (reference sequence). Trimming left V 0 bases short and J 9 bases short, with 12 bases between. Written as DNA, the CDR3 is TGTGCCAGCAGCTTAGCCGGTAGGGACGGTGAGCAGTTCTTC. This sequence encodes CASSLAGRDGEQFF.

V gene TRBV6-1 combines with J gene TRBJ2-5; D ambiguous. The CDR3 loop spans 11 amino acids. The germline V and J ends were trimmed by 5 bases and 7 bases, with 8 bases remaining between them. Germline CDR1 MNHNS, CDR2 SASEGT. The CDR3 protein is CASSPARTQYF. The DNA of the CDR3 is TGTGCCAGCAGTCCCGCCAGGACCCAGTACTTC.

V and J are TRBV28 and TRBJ1-2, with D unclear. From germline, CDR1 is MDHEN and CDR2 SYDVKM. The CDR3 sequence is 11 residues long. The V end lost 8 bases, the J end lost 5 bases, and 9 bases lay between the germline ends. The CDR3 region is CASAPDYGYTF. DNA for the CDR3: TGTGCCAGCGCTCCCGATTATGGCTACACCTTC.

The rearrangement joins TRBV27 to TRBJ1-1; D uncertain. There are 14 residues in the CDR3. The germline V and J ends were trimmed by 5 bases and 3 bases, with 13 bases remaining between them. Germline CDR1 and CDR2: MNHEY and SMNVEV (reference sequence). The CDR3 DNA reads TGTGCCAGCAGTCCTGTTGGGGAGGACACTGAAGCTTTCTTT. This gives the protein CASSPVGEDTEAFF.

As to this clone: The sample has other DNA sequences that encode this CDR3 too. The chain is built from TRBV7-2 and TRBJ1-3, with D unclear. This CDR3 spans 14 amino acids. Germline CDR1 and CDR2: SGHTA and FQGNSA. V shed 2 bases and J shed 0 bases, with 5 bases lying between them. The chain's CDR3 is CASSLRSSGNTIYF. The CDR3 nucleotides are TGTGCCAGCAGCTTACGGAGCTCTGGAAACACCATATATTTT.

The genes are TRBV5-4 and TRBJ2-5; TRBD1 agrees at 7 bases. The CDR3 sequence is 14 residues long. The germline V gene encodes CDR1 SGHNT and CDR2 YYREEE (reference sequence). Trimming at V came to 2 bases and at J to 2 bases, leaving 3 bases not matched to a gene. The CDR3 DNA is TGTGCCAGCAGCTTAAAGACAGGGCAAGAGACCCAGTACTTC. The encoded protein is CASSLKTGQETQYF.

The rearrangement links TRBV28 to TRBJ1-3; 8 bases map to TRBD1. This CDR3 comprises 16 residues. With 4 bases clipped from V and 1 base from J, the junction kept 6 bases outside the gene matches. From germline, CDR1 is MDHEN and CDR2 SYDVKM. CDR3 nucleotide sequence: TGTGCCAGCAGTTGGGACAGGCGGAGGTCTGGAAACACCATATATTTT. As protein: CASSWDRRRSGNTIYF.

The V call is TRBV27, the J call TRBJ1-5; D gene unclear. Germline V lookup: CDR1 MNHEY, CDR2 SMNVEV (reference sequence). The CDR3 totals 13 residues. V was cut by 2 bases and J by 3 bases, with 5 bases left in between. CDR3 sequence (DNA): TGTGCCAGCAGTTTAACACCCAATCAGCCCCAGCATTTT. This sequence encodes CASSLTPNQPQHF.

The chain joins TRBV10-3 to TRBJ1-1, with 9 bases matching TRBD1. CDR1 is ENHRY and CDR2 is SYGVKD in the germline V gene. CDR3 length: 13 amino acids. The CDR3 here is CVTDRGKNTEAFF. The CDR3 DNA is TGTGTCACGGACAGGGGAAAGAACACTGAAGCTTTCTTT.

This chain uses TRBV11-2 with TRBJ2-5, with unresolved D. Germline-derived CDR1 and CDR2 are SGHAT and FQNNGV. The germline V and J ends were trimmed by 5 bases and 2 bases, with 3 bases remaining between them. The CDR3 covers 11 residues. CDR3 loop: CASSGQETQYF. The CDR3 DNA is TGTGCCAGCAGCGGACAAGAGACCCAGTACTTC.

The chain links TRBV30 to TRBJ2-7; 7 positions match TRBD2. The ends lost 3 bases at V and 0 bases at J; junction bases unmatched: 5. The CDR3 runs to 14 residues. The V gene's germline CDR1 is GTSNPN and CDR2 SVGIG (reference sequence). CDR3: CAWRGEGLSYEQYF. CDR3 coding DNA: TGTGCCTGGAGAGGGGAGGGACTCTCCTACGAGCAGTACTTC.

The rearrangement uses TRBV18 and TRBJ1-1; 7 bases are a match to TRBD1. Germline-derived CDR1 and CDR2 are KGHSH and LQKENI. After removal of 3 bases from V and 4 bases from J, the junction contained 8 bases not matched to a gene. The CDR3 contains 15 residues. The CDR3 coding sequence is TGTGCCAGCTCACCCCAAGAAGCAGGGGGCACTGAAGCTTTCTTT. Translation gives CASSPQEAGGTEAFF.

This clone was counted only a few times. The CDR3 sequence: CASSEQGGAGNQPQHF. CDR3 DNA: TGTGCCAGCAGTGAGCAAGGGGGGGCGGGCAATCAGCCCCAGCATTTT. The V and J genes are TRBV2 and TRBJ1-5; the D gene is possibly TRBD1 (6 bases). Germline lookup yields CDR1 SNHLY and CDR2 FYNNEI. Trimming left V 3 bases short and J 2 bases short, with 14 bases between. This CDR3 is built from 16 residues.

The chain links TRBV11-2 to TRBJ1-1, with D uncertain. Germline CDR1 is SGHAT and CDR2 is FQNNGV. V shed 0 bases and J shed 4 bases, with 6 bases lying between them. This CDR3 has 13 amino acids. The CDR3 sequence: CASSLDGFTEAFF. The CDR3 coding sequence is TGTGCCAGCAGCTTAGACGGGTTCACTGAAGCTTTCTTT.

The gene calls are TRBV19 and TRBJ2-1, with D maybe TRBD2 (5 bases). V dropped 5 bases and J dropped 3 bases, with 17 bases sitting between them. CDR3 length equals 16 residues. In germline, CDR1 is LNHDA, CDR2 SQIVND (reference sequence). The DNA for the CDR3 is TGTGCCAGTAGTTCGCAACTTACCGGGGTCTACAATGAGCAGTTCTTC. It translates to CASSSQLTGVYNEQFF.

The gene calls are TRBV11-2 and TRBJ2-1; 12 bases map to TRBD2. The CDR3 sequence is 16 residues long. Germline V gene lookup returns CDR1 SGHAT and CDR2 FQNNGV. Trimming took 1 base from V and 7 from J; bases not matched to a gene: 5. Here the CDR3 DNA reads TGTGCCAGCAGCTTAGCTAGCGGGAGGGCCGGGAATGAGCAGTTCTTC. It encodes CASSLASGRAGNEQFF.

This chain links TRBV7-8 with TRBJ2-1; 11 bases match TRBD2. The J segment lost 2 bases and the V segment lost 4 bases, leaving 16 bases of the junction unmatched. Germline-derived CDR1 and CDR2 are SGHVS and FQNEAQ. The CDR3 loop spans 20 amino acids. CDR3 DNA: TGTGCCAGCAGCTACCCGCTAGGTCTAGCGGGAGGTACAACCTACAATGAGCAGTTCTTC. This sequence encodes CASSYPLGLAGGTTYNEQFF. The whole variable domain, filled in from reference TRBV7-8 and TRBJ2-1, reads GAGVSQSPRYKVAKRGQDVALRCDPISGHVSLFWYQQALGQGPEFLTYFQNEAQLDKSGLPSDRFFAERPEGSVSTLKIQRTQQEDSAVYLCASSYPLGLAGGTTYNEQFFGPGTRLTVL.

The chain couples TRBV4-1 to TRBJ1-1, with 7 bases lining up with TRBD1. The V gene end was trimmed by 1 base and the J gene end by 0 bases; junction bases not matched to a gene: 8. Looked up from germline, CDR1 is MGHRA and CDR2 is YSYEKL. This CDR3 has 17 amino acids. This chain's CDR3 is CASSQAGPGQMNTEAFF. The DNA of the CDR3 is TGCGCCAGCAGCCAAGCAGGCCCGGGACAGATGAACACTGAAGCTTTCTTT.